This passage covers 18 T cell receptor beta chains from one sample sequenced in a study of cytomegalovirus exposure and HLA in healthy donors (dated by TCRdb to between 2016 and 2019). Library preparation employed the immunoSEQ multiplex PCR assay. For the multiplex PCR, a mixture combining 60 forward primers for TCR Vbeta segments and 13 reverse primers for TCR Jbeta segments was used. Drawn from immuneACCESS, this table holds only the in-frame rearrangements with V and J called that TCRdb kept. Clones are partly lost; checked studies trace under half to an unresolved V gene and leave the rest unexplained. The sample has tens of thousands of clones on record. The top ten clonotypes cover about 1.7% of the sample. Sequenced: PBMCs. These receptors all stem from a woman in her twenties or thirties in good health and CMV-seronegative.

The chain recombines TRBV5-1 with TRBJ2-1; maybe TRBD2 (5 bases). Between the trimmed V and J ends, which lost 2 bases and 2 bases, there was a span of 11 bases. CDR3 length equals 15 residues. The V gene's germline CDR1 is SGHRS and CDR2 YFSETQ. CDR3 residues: CASSLAADPYNEQFF. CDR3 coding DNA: TGCGCCAGCAGCTTAGCAGCGGACCCCTACAATGAGCAGTTCTTC.

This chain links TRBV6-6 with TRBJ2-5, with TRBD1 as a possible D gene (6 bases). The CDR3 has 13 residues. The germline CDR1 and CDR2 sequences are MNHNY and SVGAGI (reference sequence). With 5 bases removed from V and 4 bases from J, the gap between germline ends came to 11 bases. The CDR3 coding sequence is TGTGCCAGCAGTCCGGACAGAGGAGAGACCCAGTACTTC. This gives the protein CASSPDRGETQYF.

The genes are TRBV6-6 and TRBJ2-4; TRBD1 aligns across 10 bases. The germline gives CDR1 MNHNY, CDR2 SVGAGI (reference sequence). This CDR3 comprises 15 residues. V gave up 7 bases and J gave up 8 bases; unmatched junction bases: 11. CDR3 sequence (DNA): TGTGCCAGCACTGTACAGGGACAGGGGATACACATTCAGTACTTC. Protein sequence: CASTVQGQGIHIQYF.

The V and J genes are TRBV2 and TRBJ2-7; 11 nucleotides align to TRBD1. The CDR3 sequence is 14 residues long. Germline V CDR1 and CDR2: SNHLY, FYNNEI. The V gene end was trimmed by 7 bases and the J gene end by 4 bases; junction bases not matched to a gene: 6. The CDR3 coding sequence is TGTGCCAGCAAGGGGGACAGGGGGGTTTACGAGCAGTACTTC. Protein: CASKGDRGVYEQYF. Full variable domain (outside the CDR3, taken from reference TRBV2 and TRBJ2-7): EPEVTQTPSHQVTQMGQEVILRCVPISNHLYFYWYRQILGQKVEFLVSFYNNEISEKSEIFDDQFSVERPDGSNFTLKIRSTKLEDSAMYFCASKGDRGVYEQYFGPGTRLTVT.

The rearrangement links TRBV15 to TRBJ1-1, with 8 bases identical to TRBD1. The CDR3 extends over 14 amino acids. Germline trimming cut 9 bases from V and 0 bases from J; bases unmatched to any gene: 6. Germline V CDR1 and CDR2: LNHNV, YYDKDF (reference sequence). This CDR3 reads CATRKGQVNTEAFF. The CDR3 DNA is TGTGCCACGAGGAAGGGACAGGTGAACACTGAAGCTTTCTTT.

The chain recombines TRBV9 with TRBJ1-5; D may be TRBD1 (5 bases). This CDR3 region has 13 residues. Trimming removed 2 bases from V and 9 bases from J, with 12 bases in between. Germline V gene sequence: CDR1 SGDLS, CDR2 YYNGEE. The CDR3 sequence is CASSVKGSWPQHF. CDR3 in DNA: TGTGCCAGCAGCGTGAAGGGGTCTTGGCCCCAGCATTTT.

In DNA form, the CDR3 reads TGTGCCATCAGGAGTGCCTACGAGCAGTACTTC. Encoded protein: CAIRSAYEQYF. This chain links TRBV10-3 with TRBJ2-7; no definite D call. Germline V gives CDR1 ENHRY, CDR2 SYGVKD. The CDR3 consists of 11 residues. Trimming cost V 6 bases and J 2 bases, with 5 bases left between them.

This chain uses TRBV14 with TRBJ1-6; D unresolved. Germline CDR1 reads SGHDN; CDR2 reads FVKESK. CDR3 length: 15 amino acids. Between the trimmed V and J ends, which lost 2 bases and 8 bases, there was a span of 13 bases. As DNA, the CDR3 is TGTGCCAGCAGCCAATATCGTCCCTCTTATTCACCCCTCCACTTT. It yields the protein CASSQYRPSYSPLHF.

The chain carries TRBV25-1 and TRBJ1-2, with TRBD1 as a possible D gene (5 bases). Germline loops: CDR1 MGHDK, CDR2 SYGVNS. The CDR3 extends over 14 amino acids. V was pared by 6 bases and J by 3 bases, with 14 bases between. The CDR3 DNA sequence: TGTGCCAGCAGCTTCAGGGAACCCTACTATGGCTACACCTTC. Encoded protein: CASSFREPYYGYTF.

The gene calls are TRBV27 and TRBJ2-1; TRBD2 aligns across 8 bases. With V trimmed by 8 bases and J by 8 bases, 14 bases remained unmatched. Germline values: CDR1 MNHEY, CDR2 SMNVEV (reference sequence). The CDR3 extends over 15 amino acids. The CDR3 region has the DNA TGTGCCAGCGCTCTGGCTCGGGGGGGGACATATGAGCAGTTCTTC. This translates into CASALARGGTYEQFF.

In DNA form, the CDR3 reads TGTGCCAGCAGTTACTCGTCGGGAGGGCGGGGCGGGGAGCTGTTTTTT. It specifies CASSYSSGGRGGELFF. This rearrangement joins TRBV6-5 to TRBJ2-2, with 8 bases matching TRBD2. This CDR3 spans 16 amino acids. The ends lost 0 bases at V and 7 bases at J; junction bases unmatched: 7. Germline-derived CDR1 and CDR2 are MNHEY and SVGAGI.

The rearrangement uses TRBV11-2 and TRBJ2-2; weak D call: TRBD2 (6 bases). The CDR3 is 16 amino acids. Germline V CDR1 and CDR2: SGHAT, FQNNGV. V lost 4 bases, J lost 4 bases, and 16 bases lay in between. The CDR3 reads CASSYRKGLSTGELFF. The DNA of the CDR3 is TGTGCCAGCAGCTACCGGAAGGGACTTAGCACCGGGGAGCTGTTTTTT.

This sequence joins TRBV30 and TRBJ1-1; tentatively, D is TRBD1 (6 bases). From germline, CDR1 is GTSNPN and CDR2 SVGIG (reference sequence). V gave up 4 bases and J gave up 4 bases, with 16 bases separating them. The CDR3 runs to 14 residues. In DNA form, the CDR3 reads TGTGCCTGGACCCTAGGGGGGGGAGGCACTGAAGCTTTCTTT. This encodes CAWTLGGGGTEAFF.

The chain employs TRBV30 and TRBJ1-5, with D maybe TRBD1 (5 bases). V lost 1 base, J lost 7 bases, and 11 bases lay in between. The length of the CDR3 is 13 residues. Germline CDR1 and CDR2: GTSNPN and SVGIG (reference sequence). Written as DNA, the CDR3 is TGTGCCTGGAGTGCAGGGTTAGAACAGCCCCAGCATTTT. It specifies CAWSAGLEQPQHF.

CDR3 loop: CASSAYATGGGAFF. The DNA for the CDR3 is TGTGCCAGCAGTGCCTATGCGACGGGAGGAGGGGCTTTCTTT. The chain links TRBV6-4 to TRBJ1-1; D remains ambiguous. Germline V CDR1 and CDR2: MRHNA, SNTAGT. Trimming left V 4 bases short and J 11 bases short, with 20 bases between. The CDR3 has 14 amino acids.

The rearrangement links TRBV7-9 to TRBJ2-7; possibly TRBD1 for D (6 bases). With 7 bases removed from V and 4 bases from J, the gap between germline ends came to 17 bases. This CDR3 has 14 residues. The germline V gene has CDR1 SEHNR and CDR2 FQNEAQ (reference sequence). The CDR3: CASTQGTPTYEQYF. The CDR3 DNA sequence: TGTGCCAGCACCCAGGGGACCCCGACGTACGAGCAGTACTTC.

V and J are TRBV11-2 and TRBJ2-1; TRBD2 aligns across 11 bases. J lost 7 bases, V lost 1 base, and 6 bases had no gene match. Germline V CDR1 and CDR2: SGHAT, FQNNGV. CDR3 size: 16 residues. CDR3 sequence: CASSLVGTSGLNEQFF. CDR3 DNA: TGTGCCAGCAGCTTAGTAGGGACTAGCGGACTGAATGAGCAGTTCTTC.

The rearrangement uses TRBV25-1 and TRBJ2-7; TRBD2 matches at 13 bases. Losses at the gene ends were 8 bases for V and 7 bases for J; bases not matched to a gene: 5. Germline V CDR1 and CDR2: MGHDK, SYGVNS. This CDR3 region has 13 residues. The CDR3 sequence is CASGLAGVREQYF. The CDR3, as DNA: TGTGCCAGCGGACTAGCGGGAGTTAGGGAGCAGTACTTC.